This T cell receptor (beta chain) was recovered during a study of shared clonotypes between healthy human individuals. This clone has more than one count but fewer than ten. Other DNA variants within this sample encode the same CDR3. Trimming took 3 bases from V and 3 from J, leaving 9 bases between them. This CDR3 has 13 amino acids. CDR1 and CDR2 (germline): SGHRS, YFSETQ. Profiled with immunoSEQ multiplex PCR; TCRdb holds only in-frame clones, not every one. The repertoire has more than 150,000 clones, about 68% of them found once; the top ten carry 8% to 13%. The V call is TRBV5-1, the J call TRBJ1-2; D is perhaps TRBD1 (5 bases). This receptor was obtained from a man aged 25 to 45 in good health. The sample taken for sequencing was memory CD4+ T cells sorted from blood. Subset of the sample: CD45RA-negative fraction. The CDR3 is CASSSDSYYGYTF. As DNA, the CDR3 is TGCGCCAGCAGCTCCGACAGTTACTATGGCTACACCTTC.